This TCR beta chain emerged from a study of PD-1 blockade in classical Hodgkin lymphoma. Produced via immunoSEQ multiplex PCR; TCRdb's table is partial and in-frame only. The table has tens of thousands of clones, roughly 78% seen once. Study-wide results and caveats: Nivolumab initiation under 1 year post-ASCT meant exclusion.

The CDR3 runs to 16 residues. The V gene end was trimmed by 3 bases and the J gene end by 4 bases; junction bases not matched to a gene: 6. Germline loops: CDR1 SGHRS, CDR2 YFSETQ. The sample's time point: cycle 4 day 1 (C4D1), after less than 7 weeks of nivolumab. All the patients suffered relapse after autologous stem cell transplantation, and brentuximab vedotin exposure differed. As for this clone: What it recognizes is unknown.

This clonotype was obtained from a human donor with classical Hodgkin lymphoma. The chain links TRBV5-1 to TRBJ2-7, with TRBD2 matching over 14 bases. This material consisted of peripheral blood mononuclear cells (PBMCs), taken before the fourth cycle of nivolumab. The CDR3 spells CASSSGTSGRWYEQYF. In DNA, the CDR3 is TGCGCCAGCAGCTCCGGGACTAGCGGGAGATGGTACGAGCAGTACTTC.